This T cell receptor beta chain was identified in a study of T cell changes during pregnancy in multiple sclerosis. This table comes from immunoSEQ multiplex PCR, and its TCRdb copy is limited to in-frame clones, with some not included. The sample lists roughly 100,000 clones; 85% to 95% were seen once. Per the germline V gene, CDR1 is SGHNT and CDR2 is YYREEE (reference sequence). The CDR3 runs 16 residues. Losses at the gene ends were 4 bases for V and 4 bases for J; bases not matched to a gene: 14. The sequence came from a female donor with multiple sclerosis, enrolled in a pregnancy study. The sequencing here drew on peripheral blood, taken after pregnancy. The gene calls are TRBV5-4 and TRBJ2-7; 7 nucleotides align to TRBD1. The CDR3 spells CASSAGLGGTIYEQYF. The CDR3 DNA reads TGTGCCAGCAGCGCAGGCCTAGGGGGCACTATATACGAGCAGTACTTC.